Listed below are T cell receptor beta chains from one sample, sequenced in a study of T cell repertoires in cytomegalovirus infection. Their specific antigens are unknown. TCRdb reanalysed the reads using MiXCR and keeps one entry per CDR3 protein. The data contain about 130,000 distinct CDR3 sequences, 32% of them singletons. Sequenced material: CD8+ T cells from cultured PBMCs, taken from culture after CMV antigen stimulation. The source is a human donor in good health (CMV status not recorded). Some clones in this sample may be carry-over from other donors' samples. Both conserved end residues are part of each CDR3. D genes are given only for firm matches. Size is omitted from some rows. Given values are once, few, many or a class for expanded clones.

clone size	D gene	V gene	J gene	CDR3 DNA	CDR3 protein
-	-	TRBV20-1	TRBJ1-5	TGCAGTGCTAGCCCTACAGCAATGGGCAATCAGCCCCAGCATTTT	CSASPTAMGNQPQHF
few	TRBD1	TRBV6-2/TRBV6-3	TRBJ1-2	TGTGCCAGCAGTTTACAGGGGTCCCATTATCGCTACACCTTC	CASSLQGSHYRYTF
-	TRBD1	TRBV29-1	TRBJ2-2	TGCAGCATCCCGACAGGGCCAAACACCGGGGAGCTGTTTTTT	CSIPTGPNTGELFF
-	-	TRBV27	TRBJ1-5	TGTGCCAGCAGTTTGGGACGGATGGGCAATCAGCCCCAGCATTTT	CASSLGRMGNQPQHF
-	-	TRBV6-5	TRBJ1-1	TGTGCCAGCAGTTACGGAGAACGGGGCGGGACTGAAGCTTTCTTT	CASSYGERGGTEAFF
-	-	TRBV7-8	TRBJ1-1	TGTGCCAGCAGCTTAGCGGGGGGGGGGAGCGCTGAAGCTTTCTTT	CASSLAGGGSAEAFF
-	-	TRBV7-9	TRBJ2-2	TGTGCCAGCAGCATGAGGGGTTCCGGGGAGCTGTTTTTT	CASSMRGSGELFF
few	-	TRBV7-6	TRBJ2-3	TGTGCCAGCAGCCCCAGGACAAAGAATACGCAGTATTTT	CASSPRTKNTQYF
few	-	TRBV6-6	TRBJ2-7	TGTGCCAGCAGTTACTCGAAGGACAGACCCTACGAGCAGTACTTC	CASSYSKDRPYEQYF
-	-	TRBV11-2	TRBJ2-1	TGTGCCAGCAGCTTAGGTTGGGATCCCTCTGTCGATGAGCAGTTCTTC	CASSLGWDPSVDEQFF
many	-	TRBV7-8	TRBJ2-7	TGTGCCAGCCGACCGGGACTGAACTACGAGCAGTACTTC	CASRPGLNYEQYF
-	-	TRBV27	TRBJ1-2	TGTGCCAGCAGTTTATCGGGAGATGGCTACACCTTC	CASSLSGDGYTF
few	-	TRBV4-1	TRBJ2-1	TGCGCCAGCAGCCACTGGGGGGACGGATTCTACAATGAGCAGTTCTTC	CASSHWGDGFYNEQFF
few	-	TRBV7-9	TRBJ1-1	TGTGCCAGCACCCCGGTTATGGCTTTCTTT	CASTPVMAFF
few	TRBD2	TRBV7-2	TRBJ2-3	TGTGCCAGCATGACGCGGGGGGGCGGAGATACGCAGTATTTT	CASMTRGGGDTQYF
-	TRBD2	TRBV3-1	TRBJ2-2	TGTGCCAGCAGCCAAGTGGGACTATCTGTCGCCGGGGAGCTGTTTTTT	CASSQVGLSVAGELFF
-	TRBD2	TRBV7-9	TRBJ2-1	TGTGCCAGCAGCCCGGGGACTAGCGGGGGCCCAGCCTACAATGAGCAGTTCTTC	CASSPGTSGGPAYNEQFF
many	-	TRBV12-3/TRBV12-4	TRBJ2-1	TGTGCCAGCAGTTTAAGCAGGGCCTACAATGAGCAGTTCTTC	CASSLSRAYNEQFF
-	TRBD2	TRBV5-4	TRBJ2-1	TGTGCCATGGGGACTAGCTTCTACAATGAGCAGTTCTTC	CAMGTSFYNEQFF
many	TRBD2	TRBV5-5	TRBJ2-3	TGTGCCAGCAGCTCGGGACTAGTCGCAGATACGCAGTATTTT	CASSSGLVADTQYF
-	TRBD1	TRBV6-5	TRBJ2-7	TGTGCCAGCACCTCACACCCAGGGACAGGGGGCGCAGAGGTCTACGAGCAGTACTTC	CASTSHPGTGGAEVYEQYF
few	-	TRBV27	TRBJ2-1	TGTGCCAGCACTGGGCCTTTCGACAATGAGCAGTTCTTC	CASTGPFDNEQFF
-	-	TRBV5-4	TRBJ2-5	TGTGCCAGCAGCGCTTGGACAGAGGAGACCCAGTACTTC	CASSAWTEETQYF
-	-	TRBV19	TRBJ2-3	TGTGCCAGTAGCCCTTGGCAGGGCACTAGCACAGATACGCAGTATTTT	CASSPWQGTSTDTQYF
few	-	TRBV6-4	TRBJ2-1	TGTGCCAGCAGTGACCGGTCAAGGTGGTTCTTC	CASSDRSRWFF
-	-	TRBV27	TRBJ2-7	TGTGCCAGCGGTCCCTACGAGCAGTACTTC	CASGPYEQYF
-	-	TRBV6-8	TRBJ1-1	TGTGCCAGCAGACAGGGACCCTGGGGAATACCTGAAGCTTTCTTT	CASRQGPWGIPEAFF
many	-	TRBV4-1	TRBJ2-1	TGCGCCAGCAGCCAAGTTTGGCGGGGGCAAACCTACAATGAGCAGTTCTTC	CASSQVWRGQTYNEQFF
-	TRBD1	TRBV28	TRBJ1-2	TGTGCCAGCAGTCTCACCGGGACAGGGACTGGCTACACCTTC	CASSLTGTGTGYTF
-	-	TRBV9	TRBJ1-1	TGTGCCAGCGGGGGGGGATATACTGAAGCTTTCTTT	CASGGGYTEAFF
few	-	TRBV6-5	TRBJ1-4	TGTGCCAGCAGTTTCGTCAGTGACGAAAAACTGTTTTTT	CASSFVSDEKLFF
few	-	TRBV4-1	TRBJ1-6	TGCGCCAGCAGCCACCCGTGGGGGCCAGCCTCACCCCTCCACTTT	CASSHPWGPASPLHF
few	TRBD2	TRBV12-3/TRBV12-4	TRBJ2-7	TGTGCCAGCAGTCCTAGCGGGGGGCACTACGAGCAGTACTTC	CASSPSGGHYEQYF
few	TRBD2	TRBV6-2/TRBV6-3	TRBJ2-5	TGTGCCAGCAGCCAACTCAGACTAGCTCGGGAAGAAGAGACCCAGTACTTC	CASSQLRLAREEETQYF
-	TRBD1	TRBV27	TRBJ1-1	TGTGCCAGCAGCACTCAGGGGGTGGGCACTGAAGCTTTCTTT	CASSTQGVGTEAFF
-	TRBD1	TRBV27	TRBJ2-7	TGTGCCAGCAGTACCCGGGACAGGGCCGTCGGCGAGCAGTACTTC	CASSTRDRAVGEQYF
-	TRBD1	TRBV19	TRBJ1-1	TGTGCCAGTACATACAGGGGGTTCACTGAAGCTTTCTTT	CASTYRGFTEAFF
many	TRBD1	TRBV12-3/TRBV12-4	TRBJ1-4	TGTGCCAGCGGAGTGGGACAGGGGCTTGAAAAACTGTTTTTT	CASGVGQGLEKLFF
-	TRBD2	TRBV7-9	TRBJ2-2	TGTGCCAGCAGCCACACGACTAGCGGGGGGCACACCGGGGAGCTGTTTTTT	CASSHTTSGGHTGELFF
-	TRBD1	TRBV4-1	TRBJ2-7	TGCGCCAGCAGCCCGAGGGACAGGTCTTCCTACGAGCAGTACTTC	CASSPRDRSSYEQYF
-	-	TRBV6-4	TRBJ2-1	TGTGCCAGCAGTGACTCTCGTCAGGGTGACTACAATGAGCAGTTCTTC	CASSDSRQGDYNEQFF
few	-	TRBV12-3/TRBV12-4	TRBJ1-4	TGTGCCAGCAGCCTGGGTCAGGCGGCTAATGAAAAACTGTTTTTT	CASSLGQAANEKLFF
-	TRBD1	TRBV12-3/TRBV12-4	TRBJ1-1	TGTGCCAGCAGTTTATCGACAGGGGTGACTGAAGCTTTCTTT	CASSLSTGVTEAFF
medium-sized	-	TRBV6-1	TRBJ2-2	TGTGCCAGCAGTGCCGGGACATTGAACACCGGGGAGCTGTTTTTT	CASSAGTLNTGELFF
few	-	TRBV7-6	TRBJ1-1	TGTGCCAGCAGCTCGGGGGGCCCCTACACTGAAGCTTTCTTT	CASSSGGPYTEAFF
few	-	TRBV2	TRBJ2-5	TGTGCCAGCAGTTACCAAGAGACCCAGTACTTC	CASSYQETQYF
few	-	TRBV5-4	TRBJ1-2	TGTGCCAGCAGATTTTTCGGCAGTGGGGTCGTAGGCTACACCTTC	CASRFFGSGVVGYTF
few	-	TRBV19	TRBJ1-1	TGTGCCAGTAGTATATTGGGACTGAACACTGAAGCTTTCTTT	CASSILGLNTEAFF
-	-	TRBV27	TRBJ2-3	TGTGCCAGCAGTTTGGTGGCTTTACGCACAGATACGCAGTATTTT	CASSLVALRTDTQYF
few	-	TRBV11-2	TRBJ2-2	TGTGCCAGCAGCTTAGTTTACAGGCCCGGGGAGCTGTTTTTT	CASSLVYRPGELFF
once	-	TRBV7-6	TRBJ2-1	TGTGCCAGCAGCTTAGGTACAGGGTCAGGTGAGCAGTTCTTC	CASSLGTGSGEQFF